What follows are 26 T cell receptor beta chains derived from one specimen sequenced in a study of cytomegalovirus exposure and HLA in healthy donors. Primers for the PCR totalled 60 Vbeta and 13 Jbeta. This table comes from immunoSEQ multiplex PCR, and its TCRdb copy is limited to in-frame clones, with some not included. The sample records some 110,000 clones, 55% to 70% being singletons. Sequencing was carried out using PBMCs. The receptor source for this set is a woman aged 25 to 39 in good health and CMV-seronegative.

The chain is built from TRBV29-1 and TRBJ2-1, with 7 positions matching TRBD1. J was trimmed by 7 bases and V by 2 bases; bases with no gene match: 14. The CDR3 contains 16 residues. Germline lookup yields CDR1 SQVTM and CDR2 ANQGSEA. In DNA, the CDR3 is TGCAGCGTTGAAAGACTGAGGGGGCCAGACGGAAATGAGCAGTTCTTC. Translated: CSVERLRGPDGNEQFF.

The chain has TRBV2 and TRBJ2-7, with D maybe TRBD2 (5 bases). Germline V gene data show CDR1 as SNHLY and CDR2 as FYNNEI. Trimming shortened V by 6 bases and J by 2 bases, and 8 bases separated the two germline ends. The CDR3 sequence is 12 residues long. CDR3 sequence reads: CASREGTYEQYF. The CDR3 nucleotides are TGTGCCAGCAGAGAGGGCACCTACGAGCAGTACTTC.

The chain joins TRBV6-4 to TRBJ1-6; 9 positions match TRBD1. This CDR3 is built from 15 residues. V lost 5 bases and J lost 7; bases outside the gene matches: 6. Germline V gene data show CDR1 as MRHNA and CDR2 as SNTAGT. As DNA, the CDR3 is TGTGCCAGCAGTTCTCGGACAGGGGAAAATTCACCCCTCCACTTT. Its translation: CASSSRTGENSPLHF.

The DNA for the CDR3 is TGTGCCAGCAGTTGGAGAGACGAGCAGTACTTC. Amino acids: CASSWRDEQYF. The chain couples TRBV6-5 to TRBJ2-7; D gene uncertain. This CDR3 spans 11 amino acids. Germline CDR1 reads MNHEY; CDR2 reads SVGAGI. Trimming took 4 bases from V and 5 from J, leaving 6 bases between them.

This clone was counted a few times. The chain is built from TRBV5-6 and TRBJ2-7; weak D call: TRBD1 (5 bases). Trimming shortened V by 4 bases and J by 3 bases, and 11 bases separated the two germline ends. This CDR3 spans 13 amino acids. The germline CDR1 and CDR2 sequences are SGHDT and YYEEEE. The DNA for the CDR3 is TGTGCCAGCAGCCCCGACAGAGGCTACGAGCAGTACTTC. It yields the protein CASSPDRGYEQYF.

V is TRBV11-2 and J is TRBJ2-5; 7 nucleotides align to TRBD2. Trimming took 7 bases from V and 5 from J; bases not matched to a gene: 16. Germline V lookup: CDR1 SGHAT, CDR2 FQNNGV. CDR3 size: 16 residues. The CDR3 reads CASTPGRGGVDETQYF. DNA for the CDR3: TGTGCCAGCACCCCCGGTCGGGGAGGGGTGGACGAGACCCAGTACTTC.

This clone appeared a few times. V usage is TRBV19 and J usage is TRBJ1-1; the D is unclear. CDR1 is LNHDA, CDR2 SQIVND, per germline (reference sequence). The CDR3 contains 14 residues. V was trimmed by 7 bases and J by 9 bases, leaving 21 bases between them. CDR3 DNA sequence: TGTGCCAGTATGAGCCGATCGTATGGGCTGCAAGCTTTCTTT. This translates into CASMSRSYGLQAFF.

DNA of the CDR3: TGTGCCAGCAGCTTAGTGGTTACTAGCGGGAGGGCCGTCTACGAGCAGTACTTC. This codes for CASSLVVTSGRAVYEQYF. V is TRBV7-2 and J is TRBJ2-7; 13 bases map to TRBD2. The CDR3 sequence is 18 residues long. CDR1 SGHTA and CDR2 FQGNSA come from the germline V gene. The V gene end was trimmed by 1 base and the J gene end by 3 bases; junction bases not matched to a gene: 9.

A word on this clone: In the same sample, other DNA sequences code for this CDR3. The chain carries TRBV9 and TRBJ1-1; TRBD1 aligns across 8 bases. The CDR3 consists of 17 residues. V shed 0 bases and J 1 base; nucleotides not matched to a gene: 8. Germline CDR1 and CDR2: SGDLS and YYNGEE. This CDR3 is CASSVDLGQGPNTEAFF. The CDR3 DNA reads as TGTGCCAGCAGCGTAGATTTAGGACAGGGACCGAACACTGAAGCTTTCTTT.

This clone has only a few counts. This chain links TRBV10-3 with TRBJ2-5, with D tentatively TRBD1 (6 bases). The tail of the sequence fits TRBJ2-7 better, so the J call may be wrong. There are 19 residues in the CDR3. Germline loops: CDR1 ENHRY, CDR2 SYGVKD. The CDR3 DNA is TGTGCCATCAGTGATGGTGTGTGGGACAAGGGGCGAGCTTCCTACGAGCAGTACTTC. This sequence encodes CAISDGVWDKGRASYEQYF.

The chain is built from TRBV2 and TRBJ2-3, with 8 bases matching TRBD2. V was pared by 4 bases and J by 1 base, with 4 bases of the junction left unmatched. The CDR3 contains 15 residues. CDR1 and CDR2 (germline): SNHLY, FYNNEI. DNA of the CDR3: TGTGCCAGCAGTGTGCTAGCGGGCGGCACAGATACGCAGTATTTT. Residues: CASSVLAGGTDTQYF.

The J gene is TRBJ1-4, the V gene TRBV19; 7 bases map to TRBD1. V was clipped by 5 bases and J by 4 bases; unmatched bases: 4. This CDR3 has 14 amino acids. From germline, CDR1 is LNHDA and CDR2 SQIVND (reference sequence). CDR3 amino acids: CASSGTASNEKLFF. CDR3 coding DNA: TGTGCCAGTAGTGGGACAGCGAGTAATGAAAAACTGTTTTTT.

The V and J genes are TRBV28 and TRBJ1-5; 7 positions match TRBD1. The CDR3 has 15 amino acids. Germline CDR1 is MDHEN and CDR2 is SYDVKM. The junction had 5 bases not matched to a gene; V was cut back by 2 bases and J by 4 bases. This CDR3 reads CASSLGGQSNQPQHF. As DNA, the CDR3 is TGTGCCAGCAGTTTAGGGGGACAGTCTAATCAGCCCCAGCATTTT.

The V and J genes are TRBV11-2 and TRBJ2-7; 10 bases are a match to TRBD2. Germline CDR1 reads SGHAT; CDR2 reads FQNNGV. Trimming at V came to 4 bases and at J to 1 base, leaving 7 bases not matched to a gene. The CDR3 runs to 16 residues. Here the CDR3 reads CASSSGLADTSYEQYF. CDR3 DNA sequence: TGTGCCAGCAGCTCTGGACTAGCGGATACTTCCTACGAGCAGTACTTC.

This clone was recorded once. This sequence joins TRBV28 and TRBJ2-7, with D tentatively TRBD1 (6 bases). V was trimmed by 5 bases and J by 3 bases, leaving 14 bases between them. The CDR3 has 14 residues. From germline, CDR1 is MDHEN and CDR2 SYDVKM. The CDR3 nucleotides read TGTGCCAGCAGTCGATCCGGGACAAGCTACGAGCAGTACTTC. Its protein is CASSRSGTSYEQYF.

This clone came up a few times. The chain couples TRBV2 to TRBJ1-1, with D possibly matching TRBD1 (5 bases). This CDR3 comprises 13 residues. CDR1 is SNHLY and CDR2 is FYNNEI in the germline V gene. The ends were cut back, 8 bases at V and 4 bases at J, with 14 bases in the middle. DNA of the CDR3: TGTGCCAGCGGGCGGCAGGGATCCACTGAAGCTTTCTTT. Residues: CASGRQGSTEAFF.

The chain recombines TRBV5-1 with TRBJ2-5, with TRBD2 matching 13 bases. V was pared by 4 bases and J by 2 bases, with 2 bases of the junction left unmatched. The CDR3 runs to 15 residues. CDR1 is SGHRS, CDR2 YFSETQ, per germline. CDR3 sequence (DNA): TGCGCCAGCAGCGAGGGACTAGCGGGACAAGAGACCCAGTACTTC. It specifies CASSEGLAGQETQYF.

As DNA, the CDR3 is TGTGCCAGCAGCTTAATCCTAGCGGGACGCGGGGAGCTGTTTTTT. Amino acids: CASSLILAGRGELFF. The chain recombines TRBV7-8 with TRBJ2-2, with 9 bases lining up with TRBD2. CDR3 size: 15 residues. J was trimmed by 7 bases and V by 2 bases; bases with no gene match: 5. CDR1 is SGHVS, CDR2 FQNEAQ, per germline.

This chain uses TRBV19 with TRBJ1-5; possibly TRBD1 for D (6 bases). Between the trimmed V and J ends, which lost 1 base and 7 bases, there was a span of 20 bases. The CDR3 has 17 amino acids. Germline lookup yields CDR1 LNHDA and CDR2 SQIVND (reference sequence). The DNA of the CDR3 is TGTGCCAGTAGTATAGGCATCTCCAGGGGACCCAGGCAGCCCCAGCATTTT. This sequence encodes CASSIGISRGPRQPQHF.

This clone occurred a few times. The V gene is TRBV5-8, the J gene TRBJ2-3, with a tentative D call TRBD2 (7 bases). Germline-derived CDR1 and CDR2 are SGHTS and YDEGEE. CDR3 size: 17 residues. V shed 4 bases and J shed 6 bases, with 24 bases lying between them. Here the CDR3 reads CASSLLLAGAAGDTQYF. CDR3 DNA: TGTGCCAGCAGCCTCTTACTGGCGGGGGCCGCGGGGGATACGCAGTATTTT.

This sequence joins TRBV7-9 and TRBJ2-7, with D uncertain. The germline CDR1 and CDR2 sequences are SEHNR and FQNEAQ (reference sequence). The length of the CDR3 is 15 residues. The V and J ends lost 5 bases and 5 bases respectively, with 19 bases between them. The CDR3 nucleotides are TGTGCCAGCAGCGATTCTCCCCCAGAGGTAGACGAGCAGTACTTC. Its protein product is CASSDSPPEVDEQYF. Filled out from reference TRBV7-9 and TRBJ2-7, the complete variable domain reads DTGVSQNPRHKITKRGQNVTFRCDPISEHNRLYWYRQTLGQGPEFLTYFQNEAQLEKSRLLSDRFSAERPKGSFSTLEIQRTEQGDSAMYLCASSDSPPEVDEQYFGPGTRLTVT.

This clone was counted a single time. This chain connects TRBV5-6 to TRBJ1-2; D ambiguous. V lost 5 bases and J 1 base, leaving 18 bases between the germline ends. The CDR3 loop spans 16 amino acids. Germline-derived CDR1 and CDR2 are SGHDT and YYEEEE. CDR3 DNA: TGTGCCAGCAGTCTCCTTTTGGAGCGGGTTAACTATGGCTACACCTTC. Amino acid sequence: CASSLLLERVNYGYTF.

The chain combines TRBV7-9 with TRBJ2-7, with a tentative D call TRBD2 (6 bases). CDR3 length: 13 amino acids. The germline V gene has CDR1 SEHNR and CDR2 FQNEAQ (reference sequence). Deletions cut 5 bases from V and 2 bases from J, with 10 bases between. For the CDR3, the DNA is TGTGCCAGCAGCCCAACTAGCACCTACGAGCAGTACTTC. This encodes CASSPTSTYEQYF.

This clone was seen more than once but under ten times. The rearrangement uses TRBV5-1 and TRBJ2-3, with TRBD2 matching over 8 bases. V shed 6 bases, J shed 4 bases, and the junction held 7 bases outside the gene matches. CDR1 and CDR2 from the germline V gene are SGHRS and YFSETQ. This CDR3 region has 14 residues. The CDR3 DNA follows: TGCGCCAGCAACAACGGACTAGCTGCAGATACGCAGTATTTT. Its translation: CASNNGLAADTQYF.

This clone was seen a handful of times. V is TRBV2 and J is TRBJ2-3; D call uncertain. This CDR3 is built from 15 residues. Trimming left V 7 bases short and J 1 base short, with 15 bases between. The germline gives CDR1 SNHLY, CDR2 FYNNEI. CDR3 sequence (DNA): TGTGCCAGCACCGAATGGCAAATCCGCACAGATACGCAGTATTTT. Protein product: CASTEWQIRTDTQYF. The full variable domain, rest sourced from reference TRBV2 and TRBJ2-3, is EPEVTQTPSHQVTQMGQEVILRCVPISNHLYFYWYRQILGQKVEFLVSFYNNEISEKSEIFDDQFSVERPDGSNFTLKIRSTKLEDSAMYFCASTEWQIRTDTQYFGPGTRLTVL.

This rearrangement joins TRBV5-1 to TRBJ2-1; possibly TRBD1 for D (6 bases). CDR3 length equals 19 residues. V was shortened by 2 bases and J by 7 bases, with 28 bases between the two germline ends. Germline V lookup: CDR1 SGHRS, CDR2 YFSETQ. The CDR3: CASSFQTPEAGASGNEQFF. In nucleotides, the CDR3 is TGCGCCAGCAGCTTCCAGACTCCCGAGGCAGGGGCCTCTGGGAATGAGCAGTTCTTC. The variable domain in full, with the rest retrieved from reference TRBV5-1 and TRBJ2-1, is KAGVTQTPRYLIKTRGQQVTLSCSPISGHRSVSWYQQTPGQGLQFLFEYFSETQRNKGNFPGRFSGRQFSNSRSEMNVSTLELGDSALYLCASSFQTPEAGASGNEQFFGPGTRLTVL.